These T cell receptor beta chains were read from a single sample in a study of cytomegalovirus exposure and HLA in healthy donors. Clones were sequenced by immunoSEQ multiplex PCR, and TCRdb holds only the in-frame ones, with some missing. The table has 80,000 to 100,000 clones, about 68% seen once. Sequencing used PBMCs. The receptors stem from a young man in good health and CMV-seropositive. Both conserved end residues are part of each CDR3. The order of the fields is clone size, J gene, D gene, V gene, CDR3 DNA, CDR3 protein. A D gene is named only where the DNA matches it firmly. Clone size is shown for a subset of rows, as once, few, many or a class of expanded clone.

>NA|TRBJ1-1|TRBD1|TRBV18
TGTGCCAGCTCCCCTGGACAGGGGGCTTTGAACACTGAAGCTTTCTTT
CASSPGQGALNTEAFF
>NA|TRBJ2-1|NA|TRBV28
TGTGCCAGCAAGGGCGGGGAAGTCTACAATGAGCAGTTCTTC
CASKGGEVYNEQFF
>NA|TRBJ2-5|TRBD2|TRBV6-1
TGTGCCAGCAGACTAGCGGGGGGGAGAGAGACCCAGTACTTC
CASRLAGGRETQYF
>NA|TRBJ1-2|NA|TRBV6-6
TGTGCCAGCAGTTCGCGTGACAGTCTCTATGGCTACACCTTC
CASSSRDSLYGYTF
>NA|TRBJ1-2|NA|TRBV27
TGTGCCAGCAGACCTCAAGGGGGAGAGAACTATGGCTACACCTTC
CASRPQGGENYGYTF
>NA|TRBJ1-5|NA|TRBV14
TGTGCCAGCAGCCCCTTAAGACAGGGCAATCAGCCCCAGCATTTT
CASSPLRQGNQPQHF
>NA|TRBJ1-4|TRBD1|TRBV5-1
TGCGCCAGCAGCTTCTTCCAGGGGGAAGAAAAACTGTTTTTT
CASSFFQGEEKLFF
>NA|TRBJ2-3|TRBD2|TRBV4-2
TGTGCCAGCAGCCAAGAAAGGGCTAGCGGGGGGGCAGATACGCAGTATTTT
CASSQERASGGADTQYF
>NA|TRBJ2-7|TRBD1|TRBV29-1
TGCAGCGTTCATTTGGGACAGGGGGGCTACGAGCAGTACTTC
CSVHLGQGGYEQYF
>NA|TRBJ2-2|NA|TRBV7-3
TGTGCCAGCAGCTTATCTCCCAACACCGGGGAGCTGTTTTTT
CASSLSPNTGELFF
>few|TRBJ2-5|TRBD2|TRBV27
TGTGCCAGCAGTTCTGGACTAGCGGGAGTGTTAGAGACCCAGTACTTC
CASSSGLAGVLETQYF
>NA|TRBJ2-7|TRBD1|TRBV7-3
TGTGCCAGCAGCTTGGACAGGCAGGACGAGCAGTACTTC
CASSLDRQDEQYF
>once|TRBJ2-1|NA|TRBV7-3
TGTGCCAGCAGCTTAAGTGGGCCCCACAATGAGCAGTTCTTC
CASSLSGPHNEQFF
>few|TRBJ2-7|TRBD2|TRBV5-4
TGTGCCAGCAGCCTGGGGACTAGCTCGCGCGAGCAGTACTTC
CASSLGTSSREQYF
>once|TRBJ1-2|NA|TRBV29-1
TGCAGCGTTGAAAGACAGTCCTCTAACTATGGCTACACCTTC
CSVERQSSNYGYTF
>NA|TRBJ2-1|NA|TRBV21-1
TGTGCCAGCAGCAAAGGACCCAATAATTGGGACAGGGTAGTGAATGAGCAGTTCTTC
CASSKGPNNWDRVVNEQFF
>NA|TRBJ1-5|NA|TRBV4-2
TGTGCCAGCAGCCAAGAAGGGGCAGGATATCAGCCCCAGCATTTT
CASSQEGAGYQPQHF
>NA|TRBJ1-5|NA|TRBV28
TGTGCCAGCGGTTTTCTACAGGGTGGTAATCAGCCCCAGCATTTT
CASGFLQGGNQPQHF
>NA|TRBJ2-1|NA|TRBV9
TGTGCCAGCAGCGGACTAGTTGGACCCGATGAGCAGTTCTTC
CASSGLVGPDEQFF
>NA|TRBJ2-1|TRBD2|TRBV28
TGTGCCAGCAGTTTAGGCGGGAGCTCCTACAATGAGCAGTTCTTC
CASSLGGSSYNEQFF
>few|TRBJ2-2|NA|TRBV18
TGTGCCAGCTCAGGGACGGGAGAACCCACCGGGGAGCTGTTTTTT
CASSGTGEPTGELFF
>NA|TRBJ2-7|NA|TRBV2
TGTGCCAGCAGGGTGGACAGCTCCTACGAGCAGTACTTC
CASRVDSSYEQYF
>few|TRBJ1-1|NA|TRBV6-1
TGTGCCAGCAGTTCTAGGGGGAACACTGAAGCTTTCTTT
CASSSRGNTEAFF
>NA|TRBJ2-1|TRBD1|TRBV28
TGTGCCAGCAGTTTCACAGGGGGCAGTGAGCAGTTCTTC
CASSFTGGSEQFF
>NA|TRBJ1-2|NA|TRBV5-3
TGTGCCAGAAGCTTGCCCCGATTGGGCTACCCCTTC
CARSLPRLGYPF
>once|TRBJ2-7|NA|TRBV5-6
TGTGCCAGCAGCTTAGGAGGGTACCTAACCTACGAGCAGTACTTC
CASSLGGYLTYEQYF
>NA|TRBJ1-2|NA|TRBV5-1
TGCGCCAGCAGCTCGACAGTCTATACTAACTATGGCTACCCCTTC
CASSSTVYTNYGYPF
>few|TRBJ2-1|NA|TRBV5-1
TGCGCCAGCAGCTTCACCTACAATGAGCAGTTCTTC
CASSFTYNEQFF
>once|TRBJ2-7|TRBD2|TRBV9
TGTGCCAGCAGCCCGGGACTAGCGGGACTCTACGAGCAGTACTTC
CASSPGLAGLYEQYF
>NA|TRBJ2-7|NA|TRBV30
TGTGCCTGGACCCAACAGGGCTACGAGCAGTACTTC
CAWTQQGYEQYF
>NA|TRBJ2-5|TRBD2|TRBV9
TGTGCCAGCAGCGACGGGGGGGCGCAAGAGACCCAGTACTTC
CASSDGGAQETQYF
>NA|TRBJ2-7|TRBD2|TRBV9
TGTGCCAGCAGCGTAGAAAGCGGGGGAACCTACGAGCAGTACTTC
CASSVESGGTYEQYF
>once|TRBJ2-1|TRBD2|TRBV5-1
TGCGCCAGCAGCTTCTCCAATATAGCGGGCGAGCAGTTCTTC
CASSFSNIAGEQFF
>NA|TRBJ2-7|TRBD2|TRBV4-1
TGCGCCAGCAGCCATGGGGGACCGGCGGGAGGCTACGAGCAGTACTTC
CASSHGGPAGGYEQYF
>NA|TRBJ2-5|NA|TRBV7-9
TGTGCCAGCAGCTTACTCACAGGTCAGGAGACCCAGTACTTC
CASSLLTGQETQYF
>few|TRBJ2-7|TRBD1|TRBV4-1
TGCGCCAGCAGCCAACAAAGAACAGGGGTCTACTCCTACGAGCAGTACTTC
CASSQQRTGVYSYEQYF
>NA|TRBJ2-5|NA|TRBV7-3
TGTGCCAGCAGCTTATCGGGAGAGACCCAGTACTTC
CASSLSGETQYF
>once|TRBJ1-1|NA|TRBV20-1
TGCAGTGCTACCCTCCCTTTTGAAGCTTTCTTT
CSATLPFEAFF
>NA|TRBJ2-7|TRBD1|TRBV6-5
TGTGCCAGCTGGGACAGCTACGAGCAGTACTTC
CASWDSYEQYF
>few|TRBJ2-1|TRBD2|TRBV28
TGTGCCAGCAGCCGAGCTGGGGCTAGCGGGATCTACAATGAGCAGTTCTTC
CASSRAGASGIYNEQFF
>NA|TRBJ1-5|NA|TRBV27
TGTGCCAGCAGTTTGGGGAGGGGGTTCAATCAGCCCCAGCATTTT
CASSLGRGFNQPQHF